This is a list of T cell receptor beta chains from one sample in a study of T-cell reconstitution after alpha-beta-depleted transplantation in children. MiXCR, applied by TCRdb to the PCR reads, yields one record per CDR3 protein. In the table there are about 980,000 distinct CDR3 sequences, roughly 29% of which are singletons. The source material was PBMCs, mostly from graft donor cells, sampled 360 days after TCRalphabeta/CD19-depleted stem cell transplant. The receptors were gathered from a boy less than two years old who had a stem cell transplant for SCID, so the T cells may come from the graft donor. Each CDR3 is given with its conserved first and last residue. The D gene is left open where the match is weak. Size values are once, few and many counts, or a class for expanded clones, and some rows have none.

d_gene,v_gene,j_gene,abundance,CDR3nt,CDR3aa
.,TRBV12-3/TRBV12-4,TRBJ1-4,.,TGTGCCAGCAGTTTAGCCCTTAAAGGAGCAACTAATGAAAAACTGTTTTTT,CASSLALKGATNEKLFF
TRBD1,TRBV7-2,TRBJ2-1,few,TGTGCCAGCAGCCTCGTCGGGACAGGGATTGGGAATGAGCAGTTCTTC,CASSLVGTGIGNEQFF
.,TRBV6-5,TRBJ1-6,.,TGTGCCAGCAGGGGAACCACTCGGCCCCTCCACTTT,CASRGTTRPLHF
.,TRBV29-1,TRBJ2-7,.,TGCAGCGTTTCGGGGGTATCGTTCTACGAGCAGTACTTC,CSVSGVSFYEQYF
.,TRBV28,TRBJ1-3,.,TGTGCCAGCAGGGTGGGACACAGCTCTGGAAACACCATATATTTT,CASRVGHSSGNTIYF
.,TRBV5-1,TRBJ2-3,few,TGCGCCAGCAGCTCCGAAGAGGGGCTAATGGATACGCAGTATTTT,CASSSEEGLMDTQYF
.,TRBV5-5,TRBJ2-5,.,TGTGCCAGCAGCTATTGGGAGGTCAAGGAGACCCAGTACTTC,CASSYWEVKETQYF
TRBD2,TRBV5-1,TRBJ2-1,.,TGCGCCAGCAGCTTGACTAGCGGGGGGGCCGTAAATGAGCAGTTCTTC,CASSLTSGGAVNEQFF
.,TRBV4-1,TRBJ2-1,few,TGCGCCAGCAGCCAAAGGGACGGAACCTACAATGAGCAGTTCTTC,CASSQRDGTYNEQFF
TRBD1,TRBV6-5,TRBJ2-2,few,TGTGCCAGCAGTTACTGGACAGGGGACTCCGGGGAGCTGTTTTTT,CASSYWTGDSGELFF
TRBD2,TRBV5-1,TRBJ2-1,.,TGCGCCAGCAGCTTGGCAGAGCCTAGCGGGGGGAATGAGCAGTTCTTC,CASSLAEPSGGNEQFF
TRBD2,TRBV27,TRBJ2-7,.,TGTGCCAGCAGTGCCTGGGGGGGGAAAGCCTACGAGCAGTACTTC,CASSAWGGKAYEQYF
.,TRBV4-3,TRBJ2-7,.,TGCGCCAGCAGCCAAGCCCTCGGATCCTACGAGCAGTACTTC,CASSQALGSYEQYF
TRBD1,TRBV5-1,TRBJ1-1,few,TGCGCCAGCAGCGTGACAGGGGTGAACACTGAAGCTTTCTTT,CASSVTGVNTEAFF
.,TRBV12-3/TRBV12-4,TRBJ1-5,.,TGTGCCAGCAGTTTAGTGCAGGTCGGGCAGCCCCAGCATTTT,CASSLVQVGQPQHF
.,TRBV19,TRBJ2-2,.,TGTGCCAGTAGTACCCGGCCCACCGGGGAGCTGTTTTTT,CASSTRPTGELFF
.,TRBV24-1,TRBJ1-2,.,TGTGCCACCAGTGATGGGGGCAGCTATGGCTACACCTTC,CATSDGGSYGYTF
TRBD1,TRBV27,TRBJ2-7,.,TGTGCCAGCAGCCCGACGAGGGGGCGAATGACCGAGCAGTACTTC,CASSPTRGRMTEQYF
TRBD2,TRBV7-2,TRBJ2-1,.,TGTGCCAGCAGCTTAGCGGCGCGGGGGGCGGATGAGCAGTTCTTC,CASSLAARGADEQFF
TRBD2,TRBV7-9,TRBJ2-1,.,TGTGCCAGCAGTTCCCCGGAAGCGGGAGGGCAGTTCTTC,CASSSPEAGGQFF
.,TRBV5-1,TRBJ2-2,few,TGCGCCAGCAGCCCCGGTGATATTACCGGGGAGCTGTTTTTT,CASSPGDITGELFF
TRBD1,TRBV12-3/TRBV12-4,TRBJ1-2,.,TGTGCCAGCACCCAGGGACAGGGGGCCTATGGCTACACCTTC,CASTQGQGAYGYTF
.,TRBV6-2/TRBV6-3,TRBJ2-5,few,TGTGCCAGCAGTTACGGCGGGGCGACACAAGAGACCCAGTACTTC,CASSYGGATQETQYF
.,TRBV27,TRBJ2-7,few,TGTGCCAGCAGTGCGTTCGCCAAAGGATCCTACGAGCAGTACTTC,CASSAFAKGSYEQYF
TRBD2,TRBV20-1,TRBJ2-3,.,TGCAGTGCTAGAGATTCGGGGACTAGCGGGGCCACTAGCACAGATACGCAGTATTTT,CSARDSGTSGATSTDTQYF
.,TRBV5-1,TRBJ2-1,few,TGCGCCAGCAGCTTGGGTGGGATCTCGACCCATACGTCGGAGGGGGTTTACAATGAGCAGTTCTTC,CASSLGGISTHTSEGVYNEQFF
.,TRBV7-6,TRBJ2-5,.,TGTGCCAGCAGCCACCCCCAACCCGACCAAGGAGAGACCCAGTACTTC,CASSHPQPDQGETQYF
.,TRBV18,TRBJ1-6,.,TGTGCCAGCTCACCACCGTCGGGGAATTCACCCCTCCACTTT,CASSPPSGNSPLHF
.,TRBV2,TRBJ2-7,.,TGTGCCAGCCTAAATCTTGACAAACTCTACGAGCAGTACTTC,CASLNLDKLYEQYF
.,TRBV6-1,TRBJ1-4,few,TGTGCCAGCAGTGGTTATCGGGTCGGCGAAAAACTGTTTTTT,CASSGYRVGEKLFF
.,TRBV6-5,TRBJ2-5,few,TGTGCCAGCAGTTACTCCCCTAGAGGGGAGACCCAGTACTTC,CASSYSPRGETQYF
.,TRBV27,TRBJ2-7,.,TGTGCCAGCCGGCCCGTAGGACCTCTCGGGGCCTACGAGCAGTACTTC,CASRPVGPLGAYEQYF
.,TRBV4-2,TRBJ2-1,.,TGTGCCAGCAGCCAACCCTCAGAGTGGGTTGAGCAGTTCTTC,CASSQPSEWVEQFF
TRBD1,TRBV7-8,TRBJ2-7,once,TGTGCCAGCAGCTTTCGGTCGGGACAGGGGAACGAGCAGTACTTC,CASSFRSGQGNEQYF
.,TRBV30,TRBJ1-5,.,TGTGCCTGGAGTCCTGGACTTGCCGATCAGCCCCAGCATTTT,CAWSPGLADQPQHF
.,TRBV2,TRBJ2-5,few,TGTGCCAGCACTACTAGCTACCAAGAGACCCAGTACTTC,CASTTSYQETQYF
TRBD1,TRBV20-1,TRBJ2-3,few,TGCAGTGCTAGGGGCAGGGGGCTTACAGATACGCAGTATTTT,CSARGRGLTDTQYF
.,TRBV5-4,TRBJ2-7,.,TGTGCCGGCAGCTTGAGCGGCGAGCAGTACTTC,CAGSLSGEQYF
.,TRBV5-5,TRBJ2-3,.,TGTGCCAGCAGGCATGACGCGTCCGGGTGGACAGATACGCAGTATTTT,CASRHDASGWTDTQYF
TRBD1,TRBV12-3/TRBV12-4,TRBJ1-6,.,TGTGCCAGCAGTTTAACAGGGGATAGCTCACCCCTCCACTTT,CASSLTGDSSPLHF
TRBD1,TRBV5-1,TRBJ2-7,.,TGCGCCAGCAGCGGCGGACAGGGTGGGCAGTACTTC,CASSGGQGGQYF
.,TRBV20-1,TRBJ1-1,few,TGCAGTGCTAACCGGGACCTCATGAACACTGAAGCTTTCTTT,CSANRDLMNTEAFF
.,TRBV27,TRBJ2-1,few,TGTGCCAGCAGCCGCAGGAGTCGTACGTCCGATGAGCAGTTCTTC,CASSRRSRTSDEQFF
TRBD2,TRBV12-3/TRBV12-4,TRBJ2-2,.,TGTGCCAGCAGCCGTGCGGGGGTCCGGAGCGGGGAGCTGTTTTTT,CASSRAGVRSGELFF
.,TRBV12-3/TRBV12-4,TRBJ1-1,few,TGTGCCAGCAGTTTGATTGGACTTATGAACACTGAAGCTTTCTTT,CASSLIGLMNTEAFF
.,TRBV12-3/TRBV12-4,TRBJ1-5,.,TGTGCCAGCAGCTTCGAGTATGGGCTTAGCAATCAGCCCCAGCATTTT,CASSFEYGLSNQPQHF
.,TRBV5-5,TRBJ2-7,few,TGTGCCAGCAGCTTGTGGGCAGGTTCGGCCTACGAGCAGTACTTC,CASSLWAGSAYEQYF
TRBD1,TRBV9,TRBJ2-3,.,TGTGCCAGTGGGGGGACAGGGGGCACAGATACGCAGTATTTT,CASGGTGGTDTQYF
.,TRBV4-1,TRBJ2-3,few,TGCGCCAGCAGCCAAGTCGGGTCGAGGGGGGGGCTTCGAGATACGCAGTATTTT,CASSQVGSRGGLRDTQYF
.,TRBV6-2/TRBV6-3,TRBJ2-1,.,TGTGCCAGCAGTACCTACAGGGGGGCGGGGGCCTACAATGAGCAGTTCTTC,CASSTYRGAGAYNEQFF
.,TRBV28,TRBJ2-7,few,TGTGCCAGCAGTCCGGTTGGGGGTGGACCGCCGCAGGAGCAGTACTTC,CASSPVGGGPPQEQYF
.,TRBV4-1,TRBJ2-2,.,TGCGCCAGCAGCCAAGTATTATTCTCGTCGAGACGGTCGAACACCGGGGAGCTGTTTTTT,CASSQVLFSSRRSNTGELFF
.,TRBV29-1,TRBJ2-2,many,TGCAGCGTTGGTGGCTCCGGGGAGCTGTTTTTT,CSVGGSGELFF
.,TRBV7-3,TRBJ2-3,few,TGTGCCAGCAGCTTAACTCCGGGGCGTCCAGATACGCAGTATTTT,CASSLTPGRPDTQYF
.,TRBV18,TRBJ2-5,.,TGTGCCAGCTCACCCCGGACTGGACAAGGGGAGACCCAGTACTTC,CASSPRTGQGETQYF
.,TRBV18,TRBJ1-6,.,TGTGCCAGCTCAGGGAAGGTCTCCTATAATTCACCCCTCCACTTT,CASSGKVSYNSPLHF
.,TRBV5-1,TRBJ2-2,few,TGCGCCAGCAGCTTGGCCGAGGGGAGGAGGGAGCTGTTTTTT,CASSLAEGRRELFF
.,TRBV5-1,TRBJ2-5,.,TGCGCCAGCAGCTCCGGAGGGACAGCACCCCAAGAGACCCAGTACTTC,CASSSGGTAPQETQYF
.,TRBV6-2/TRBV6-3,TRBJ2-5,few,TGTGCCAGCAGTTACGGCCTAGATTGGGTGGAGACCCAGTACTTC,CASSYGLDWVETQYF
.,TRBV6-5,TRBJ1-1,many,TGTGCCAGCAGTTACTCCGGACGGGGGAACACTGAAGCTTTCTTT,CASSYSGRGNTEAFF